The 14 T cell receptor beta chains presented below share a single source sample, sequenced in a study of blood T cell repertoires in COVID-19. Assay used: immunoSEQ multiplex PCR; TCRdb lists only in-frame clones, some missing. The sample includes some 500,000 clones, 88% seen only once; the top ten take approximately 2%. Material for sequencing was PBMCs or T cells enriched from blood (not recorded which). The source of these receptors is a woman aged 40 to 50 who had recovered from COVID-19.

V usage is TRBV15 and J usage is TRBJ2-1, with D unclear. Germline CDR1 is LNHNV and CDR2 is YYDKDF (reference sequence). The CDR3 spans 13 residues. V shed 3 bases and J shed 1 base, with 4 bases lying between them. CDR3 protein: CATSSQSYNEQFF. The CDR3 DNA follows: TGTGCCACCAGCAGTCAGTCCTACAATGAGCAGTTCTTC.

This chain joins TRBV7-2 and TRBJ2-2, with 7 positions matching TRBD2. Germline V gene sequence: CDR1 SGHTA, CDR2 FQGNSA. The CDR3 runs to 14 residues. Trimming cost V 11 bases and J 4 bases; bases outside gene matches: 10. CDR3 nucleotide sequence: TGTGCCGGTGGTGGGGGGACTACCACCGGGGAGCTGTTTTTT. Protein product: CAGGGGTTTGELFF.

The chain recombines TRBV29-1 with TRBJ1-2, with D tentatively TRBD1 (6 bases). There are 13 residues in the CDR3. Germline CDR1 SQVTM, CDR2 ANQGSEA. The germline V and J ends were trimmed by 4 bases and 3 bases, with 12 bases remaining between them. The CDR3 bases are TGCAGCGTTGCAGGACAGCACTACTATGGCTACACCTTC. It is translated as CSVAGQHYYGYTF.

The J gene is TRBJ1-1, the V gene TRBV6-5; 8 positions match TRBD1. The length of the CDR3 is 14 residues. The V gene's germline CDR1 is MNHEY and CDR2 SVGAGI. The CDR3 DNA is TGTGCGCGAAAGCAGGGGGCGGCGAACACTGAAGCTTTCTTT. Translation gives CARKQGAANTEAFF.

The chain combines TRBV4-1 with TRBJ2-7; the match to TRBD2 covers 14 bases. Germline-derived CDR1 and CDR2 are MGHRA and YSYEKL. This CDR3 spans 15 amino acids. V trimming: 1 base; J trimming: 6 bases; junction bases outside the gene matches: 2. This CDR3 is CASSQGLAGGGEQYF. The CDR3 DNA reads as TGCGCCAGCAGCCAAGGACTAGCGGGAGGGGGCGAGCAGTACTTC.

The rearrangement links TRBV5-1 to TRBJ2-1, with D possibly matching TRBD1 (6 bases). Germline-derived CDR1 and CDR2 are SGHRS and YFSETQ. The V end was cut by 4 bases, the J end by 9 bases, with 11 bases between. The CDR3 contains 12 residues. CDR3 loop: CASSPQGIEQFF. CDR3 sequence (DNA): TGCGCCAGCAGCCCCCAGGGGATTGAGCAGTTCTTC.

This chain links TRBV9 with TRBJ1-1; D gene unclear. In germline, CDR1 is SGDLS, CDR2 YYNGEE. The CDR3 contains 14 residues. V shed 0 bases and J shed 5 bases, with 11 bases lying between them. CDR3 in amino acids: CASSVDPRGTEAFF. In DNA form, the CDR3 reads TGTGCCAGCAGCGTAGACCCGAGAGGGACTGAAGCTTTCTTT.

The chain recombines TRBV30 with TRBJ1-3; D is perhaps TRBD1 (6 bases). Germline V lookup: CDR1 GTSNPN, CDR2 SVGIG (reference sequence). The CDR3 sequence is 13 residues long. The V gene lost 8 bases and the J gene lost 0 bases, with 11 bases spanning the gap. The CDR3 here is CAGQSSSGNTIYF. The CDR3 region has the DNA TGTGCCGGACAGTCGAGCTCTGGAAACACCATATATTTT.

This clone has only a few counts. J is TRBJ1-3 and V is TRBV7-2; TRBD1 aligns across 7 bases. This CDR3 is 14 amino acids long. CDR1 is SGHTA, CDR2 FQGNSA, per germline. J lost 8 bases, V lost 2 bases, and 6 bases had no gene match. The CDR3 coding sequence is TGTGCCAGCAGCTTACGGCAGGGGGTGGACACCATATATTTT. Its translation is CASSLRQGVDTIYF.

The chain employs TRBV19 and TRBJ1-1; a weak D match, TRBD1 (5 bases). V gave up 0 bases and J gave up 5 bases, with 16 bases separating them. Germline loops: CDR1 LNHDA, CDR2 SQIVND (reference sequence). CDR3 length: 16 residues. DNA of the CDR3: TGTGCCAGTAGTATAGATCTTCGGGGGGAGGTGACTGAAGCTTTCTTT. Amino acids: CASSIDLRGEVTEAFF.

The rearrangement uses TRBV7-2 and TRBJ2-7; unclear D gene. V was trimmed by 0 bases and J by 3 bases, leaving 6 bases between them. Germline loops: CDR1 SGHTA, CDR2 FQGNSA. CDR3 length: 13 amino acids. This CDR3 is CASSLALSYEQYF. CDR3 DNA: TGTGCCAGCAGCTTAGCGCTCAGCTACGAGCAGTACTTC.

CDR3 amino acids: CASSPPGLAGGPNEQFF. Written as DNA, the CDR3 is TGTGCCAGCAGTCCCCCCGGGCTAGCGGGAGGGCCTAATGAGCAGTTCTTC. This chain joins TRBV6-2 or TRBV6-3 and TRBJ2-1, with TRBD2 matching 12 bases. The CDR3 consists of 17 residues. Germline values: CDR1 MNHEY, CDR2 SVGEGT. The V segment lost 5 bases and the J segment 7 bases; nucleotides outside the gene matches: 12.

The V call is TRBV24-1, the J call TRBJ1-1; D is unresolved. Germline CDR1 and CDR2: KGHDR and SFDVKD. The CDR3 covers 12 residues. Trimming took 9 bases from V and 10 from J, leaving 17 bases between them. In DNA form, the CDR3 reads TGTGCCACCGAGGACTCAGAGAACGGAGCTTTCTTT. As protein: CATEDSENGAFF.

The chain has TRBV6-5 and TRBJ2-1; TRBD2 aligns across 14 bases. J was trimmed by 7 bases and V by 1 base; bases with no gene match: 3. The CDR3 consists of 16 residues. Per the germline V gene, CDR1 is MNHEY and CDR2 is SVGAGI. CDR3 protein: CASSYYGTSGSNEQFF. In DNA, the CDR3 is TGTGCCAGCAGTTACTACGGGACTAGCGGGAGTAATGAGCAGTTCTTC.